This T cell receptor (beta chain) was found in a study of T cell responses to AZD1222 COVID-19 vaccine. Repertoires were generated with immunoSEQ multiplex PCR, while TCRdb's copy carries only in-frame clones and drops some. The sample has 95,000 to 110,000 clones; 87% are singletons. V lost 4 bases, J lost 7 bases, and 4 bases lay in between. CDR1 is SEHNR, CDR2 FQNEAQ, per germline (reference sequence). The CDR3 spans 10 residues. The V and J genes are TRBV7-9 and TRBJ1-1; D gene ambiguous. This clonotype originated in an adult who received the AZD1222 COVID-19 vaccine. Sample: peripheral blood, taken 28 days after the second AZD1222 dose. CDR3 residues: CASSSLEAFF. The CDR3, as DNA: TGTGCCAGCAGCTCGCTTGAAGCTTTCTTT. Full variable domain (rest looked up from reference TRBV7-9 and TRBJ1-1): DTGVSQNPRHKITKRGQNVTFRCDPISEHNRLYWYRQTLGQGPEFLTYFQNEAQLEKSRLLSDRFSAERPKGSFSTLEIQRTEQGDSAMYLCASSSLEAFFGQGTRLTVV.